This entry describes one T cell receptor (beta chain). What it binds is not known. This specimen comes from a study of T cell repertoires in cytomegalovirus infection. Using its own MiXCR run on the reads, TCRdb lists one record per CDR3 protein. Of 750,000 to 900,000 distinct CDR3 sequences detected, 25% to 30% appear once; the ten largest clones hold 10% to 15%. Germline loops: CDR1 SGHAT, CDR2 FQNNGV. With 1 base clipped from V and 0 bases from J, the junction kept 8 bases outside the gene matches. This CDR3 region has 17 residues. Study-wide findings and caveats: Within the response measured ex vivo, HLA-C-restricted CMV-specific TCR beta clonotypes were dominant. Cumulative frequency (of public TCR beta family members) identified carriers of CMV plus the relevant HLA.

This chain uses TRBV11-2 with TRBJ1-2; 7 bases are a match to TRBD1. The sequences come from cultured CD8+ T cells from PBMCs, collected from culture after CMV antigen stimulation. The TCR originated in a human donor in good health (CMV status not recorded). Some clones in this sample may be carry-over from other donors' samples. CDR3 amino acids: CASSLASGTDTNYGYTF. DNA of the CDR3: TGTGCCAGCAGCTTAGCCTCCGGGACAGACACTAACTATGGCTACACCTTC. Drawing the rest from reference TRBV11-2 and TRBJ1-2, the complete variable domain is EAGVAQSPRYKIIEKRQSVAFWCNPISGHATLYWYQQILGQGPKLLIQFQNNGVVDDSQLPKDRFSAERLKGVDSTLKIQPAKLEDSAVYLCASSLASGTDTNYGYTFGSGTRLTVV.